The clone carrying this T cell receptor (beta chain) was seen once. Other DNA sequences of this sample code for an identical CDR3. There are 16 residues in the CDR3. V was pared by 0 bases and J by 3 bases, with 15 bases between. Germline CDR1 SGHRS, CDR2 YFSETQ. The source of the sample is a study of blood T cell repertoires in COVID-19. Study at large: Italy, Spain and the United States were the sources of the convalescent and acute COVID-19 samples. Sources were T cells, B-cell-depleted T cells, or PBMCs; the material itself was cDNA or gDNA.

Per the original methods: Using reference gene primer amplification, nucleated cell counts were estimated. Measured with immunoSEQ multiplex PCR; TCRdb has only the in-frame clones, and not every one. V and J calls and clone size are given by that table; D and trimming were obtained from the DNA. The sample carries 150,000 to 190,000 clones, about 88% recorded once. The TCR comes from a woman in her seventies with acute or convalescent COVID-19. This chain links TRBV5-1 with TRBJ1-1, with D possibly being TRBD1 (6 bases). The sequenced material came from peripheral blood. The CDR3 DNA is TGCGCCAGCAGCTTGGAGGGTGGGAGGGGGGACACTGAAGCTTTCTTT. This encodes CASSLEGGRGDTEAFF.